The present TCR beta chain was sequenced within a study of a mutant IDH1 vaccine in newly diagnosed glioma. The overall study: Across weeks 1, 3, 5, 7, 11, 15, 19 and 23, patients received a vaccination each time, eight in all. Radiotherapy alone preceded vaccination by 4-6 weeks; alternatively, vaccination started with temozolomide cycles. An approximately 62% male, 37.5% female split and a mean age of 40.4 years characterized treated patients.

As regards this clone: Its antigen is still unknown.

Trimming took off 0 bases at V and 3 bases at J, with 9 bases between the two ends. The CDR3 runs 14 residues. CDR1 is SGDLS and CDR2 is YYNGEE in the germline V gene. Sequenced by immunoSEQ multiplex PCR; TCRdb stores in-frame clones only, minus some. Of 55,000 to 70,000 clones listed, 70% to 90% are singletons. Time point here: week 11, during vaccination. Every vaccination contained 300 ug of the mutant IDH1 20-mer peptide and was paired with topical imiquimod. New WHO grade 3 or 4 astrocytomas that were IDH1-mutant and ATRX-lost occurred in the donors. The material was PBMCs, obtained from a glioma patient whose treatment included an IDH1 peptide vaccine. This sequence joins TRBV9 and TRBJ1-2, with D hard to call. The receptor's source is a man aged 35 to 55 with glioma. CDR3 coding DNA: TGTGCCAGCAGCGTAGATGGTAGTGACTATGGCTACACCTTC. It yields the protein CASSVDGSDYGYTF.